The 14 T cell receptor beta chains listed next were all sequenced from one sample in a study of blood T cells in healthy people across ages (dated by TCRdb to about 2015). The library was built by means of 5' RACE. TCRdb records Illumina HiSeq 2500 as the sequencer. A second PCR of about 7 to 12 cycles was run with a J-beta primer mix and a sample-barcoded 5' primer. TCRdb redid the processing of the public reads, applying fastp at Q25 and MiXCR, and retained in-frame beta chains. A single entry per CDR3 protein holds the most common genes and DNA from its merged rows. Counted in this sample were under 850,000 distinct CDR3 sequences; about 36% of them appeared once. The top ten clones comprise 10% to 15% of the sample. The material sequenced was blood. The origin of the receptors is a man aged 18 to 35 in good health.

The CDR3 sequence: CAWSLSAGEQFF. CDR3 in DNA: TGTGCCTGGAGTCTTTCGGCGGGGGAGCAGTTCTTC. This rearrangement joins TRBV30 to TRBJ2-1, with a weak D call TRBD2 (6 bases). V was pared by 2 bases and J by 10 bases, with 12 bases between. The CDR3 covers 12 residues. Germline CDR1 reads GTSNPN; CDR2 reads SVGIG (reference sequence).

This clonotype showed up just a few times. This rearrangement joins TRBV12-3 or TRBV12-4 to TRBJ1-5; TRBD1 matches 9 bases. With V trimmed by 6 bases and J by 0 bases, 6 bases remained unmatched. The CDR3 contains 16 residues. Written as DNA, the CDR3 is TGTGCCAGCAGCCGAGGGACAGGGTATAGCAATCAGCCCCAGCATTTT. It yields the protein CASSRGTGYSNQPQHF.

V and J are TRBV5-1 and TRBJ1-2, with TRBD1 matching over 8 bases. Unmatched junction bases numbered 14, after V lost 2 bases and J lost 8 bases. CDR3 size: 16 residues. CDR1 SGHRS and CDR2 YFSETQ come from the germline V gene. This chain's CDR3 is CASSLAPMDRAKGYTF. The CDR3, as DNA: TGCGCCAGCAGCTTAGCCCCCATGGACAGGGCGAAGGGCTACACCTTC.

This clonotype was observed a handful of times. The genes are TRBV5-6 and TRBJ2-3; 7 bases agree with TRBD1. The CDR3 runs 15 residues. The ends lost 4 bases at V and 1 base at J; junction bases unmatched: 6. Germline V gene lookup returns CDR1 SGHDT and CDR2 YYEEEE. CDR3 DNA sequence: TGTGCCAGCAGCAGGGGACAGTTACGCACAGATACGCAGTATTTT. As protein: CASSRGQLRTDTQYF.

In this sample, this clonotype turned up a few times. The chain recombines TRBV20-1 with TRBJ1-3; D unresolved. V lost 3 bases to trimming and J lost 2 bases, with 8 bases between them. CDR3 size: 13 residues. The germline CDR1 and CDR2 sequences are DFQATT and SNEGSKA (reference sequence). As DNA, the CDR3 is TGCAGTGCTAGTAGTGAAGCTGGAAACACCATATATTTT. As protein: CSASSEAGNTIYF.

This clonotype was found once. The J gene is TRBJ1-1, the V gene TRBV25-1, with D maybe TRBD1 (6 bases). The CDR3 has 15 amino acids. Germline CDR1 is MGHDK and CDR2 is SYGVNS. V lost 1 base and J 4 bases, leaving 13 bases between the germline ends. CDR3 coding DNA: TGTGCCAGCAGTGAATCTCAGGGGATGAGCACTGAAGCTTTCTTT. It yields the protein CASSESQGMSTEAFF.

V usage is TRBV20-1 and J usage is TRBJ2-5; D is uncertain. Germline loops: CDR1 DFQATT, CDR2 SNEGSKA (reference sequence). V lost 1 base and J 7 bases, leaving 10 bases between the germline ends. The CDR3 contains 12 residues. The CDR3 nucleotides are TGCAGTGCTAGAGGGCAGTATGTGACCCAGTACTTC. It translates to CSARGQYVTQYF.

The chain recombines TRBV29-1 with TRBJ2-1; a weak D match, TRBD1 (5 bases). Matching the DNA end better, TRBJ2-7 makes the J call doubtful. This CDR3 region has 14 residues. CDR1 SQVTM and CDR2 ANQGSEA come from the germline V gene. The CDR3 nucleotides read TGCAGCGTTGAGGGCTTTGACAGCTACAATGAGCAGTACTTC. This translates into CSVEGFDSYNEQYF.

V and J are TRBV10-3 and TRBJ1-1, with D tentatively TRBD1 (6 bases). Germline values: CDR1 ENHRY, CDR2 SYGVKD. V lost 6 bases and J lost 5, with 19 bases in between. The CDR3 is 15 residues long. The CDR3 DNA reads as TGTGCCATCAGGGAGGGGCAGGGGCAGAGGACTGAAGCTTTCTTT. This codes for CAIREGQGQRTEAFF.

V and J are TRBV6-5 and TRBJ2-2; D unresolved. Trimming took off 2 bases at V and 4 bases at J, with 2 bases between the two ends. The V gene's germline CDR1 is MNHEY and CDR2 SVGAGI. CDR3 size: 12 residues. CDR3 region: CASSYGTGELFF. For the CDR3, the DNA is TGTGCCAGCAGTTACGGCACCGGGGAGCTGTTTTTT.

J is TRBJ1-2 and V is TRBV3-1; D is undetermined. There are 13 residues in the CDR3. V lost 2 bases and J lost 5, with 9 bases in between. Germline assignment: CDR1 LGHDT and CDR2 YNNKEL (reference sequence). This chain's CDR3 is CASSQRSQYGYTF. The CDR3 DNA follows: TGTGCCAGCAGCCAACGATCGCAGTATGGCTACACCTTC.

This clonotype was seen a few times. The genes are TRBV7-9 and TRBJ2-5; 8 nucleotides align to TRBD1. Germline trimming cut 4 bases from V and 5 bases from J; bases unmatched to any gene: 9. The CDR3 totals 15 residues. Germline-derived CDR1 and CDR2 are SEHNR and FQNEAQ (reference sequence). As DNA, the CDR3 is TGTGCCAGCAGCTCGGGACAGGCCCTCGGGGAGACCCAGTACTTC. This encodes CASSSGQALGETQYF.

As to this clonotype: A much larger clone is a single base away; this may be a read error. V usage is TRBV28 and J usage is TRBJ2-7, with 9 bases lining up with TRBD2. Gene TRBJ2-5 matches the end of the DNA better, so the J call may be wrong. This CDR3 spans 16 amino acids. Germline loops: CDR1 MDHEN, CDR2 SYDVKM. The CDR3 DNA reads as TGTGCCAGCAGTTTCCCAGCGGGGGGCCTCCAGGAGACCCAGTACTTC. Translating gives CASSFPAGGLQETQYF.

This clonotype was seen only a few times. The chain couples TRBV6-5 to TRBJ2-7; 8 nucleotides align to TRBD2. Germline V lookup: CDR1 MNHEY, CDR2 SVGAGI. This CDR3 is built from 13 residues. The J segment lost 2 bases and the V segment lost 6 bases, leaving 3 bases of the junction unmatched. The CDR3 region has the DNA TGTGCCAGCAGGGAGCGGGGGCCCTACGAGCAGTACTTC. This gives the protein CASRERGPYEQYF.